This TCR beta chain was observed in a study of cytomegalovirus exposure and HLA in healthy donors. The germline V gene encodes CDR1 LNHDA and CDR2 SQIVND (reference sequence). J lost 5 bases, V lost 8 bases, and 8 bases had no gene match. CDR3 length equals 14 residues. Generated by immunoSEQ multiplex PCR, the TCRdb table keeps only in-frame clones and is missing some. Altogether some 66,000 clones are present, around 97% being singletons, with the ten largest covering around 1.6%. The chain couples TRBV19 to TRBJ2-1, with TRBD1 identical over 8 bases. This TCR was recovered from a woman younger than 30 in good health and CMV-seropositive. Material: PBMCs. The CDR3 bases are TGTGCCAGTTCCAAGGGACAGGCCCACAATGAGCAGTTCTTC. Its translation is CASSKGQAHNEQFF.